This TCR beta chain came from a study of T-cell reconstitution after alpha-beta-depleted transplantation in children. General study results and limits: By one year post-transplant, T-cell counts and diversity largely arose from T cells that were newly produced. Several hundred expanded graft clones reportedly supplied alpha-beta T cells about two months after transplant. The high TCRbeta diversity at day 60 in some patients came from surviving recipient T cells and thymic progenitors.

As for this clonotype: The antigen remains undetermined.

From germline, CDR1 is DFQATT and CDR2 SNEGSKA (reference sequence). CDR3 length: 12 amino acids. V lost 0 bases and J 6 bases, leaving 8 bases between the germline ends. Preparation of the TCRbeta library used unique molecular identifiers. TCRdb re-called the PCR reads through MiXCR, storing one row per CDR3 protein. Of under 250,000 distinct CDR3 sequences listed, under 8.5% are singletons. The J gene is TRBJ1-2, the V gene TRBV20-1; D remains unclear. The specimen comprised PBMCs, sampled before TCRalphabeta/CD19-depleted stem cell transplant. The clonotype was recovered from a boy aged 2-9 years with acute lymphoblastic leukemia, due to receive a stem cell transplant. The CDR3 coding sequence is TGCAGTGCTAGAGAAGGCCCGAATGGCTACACCTTC. This sequence encodes CSAREGPNGYTF.